This TCR beta chain emerged from a study of blood T cell repertoires in COVID-19. At the level of the study: Collection of acute and convalescent COVID-19 samples took place in the United States, Italy and Spain. PBMCs, B-cell-depleted T cells, or T cells were the source of the cDNA or gDNA that made up the material.

Sequencing was performed with immunoSEQ multiplex PCR; in TCRdb, only in-frame clones are kept and a portion is missing. In the table there are under 200,000 clones, around 89% of which are singletons. Per germline, CDR1 PRHDT and CDR2 FYEKMQ (reference sequence). The CDR3 runs 15 residues. V shed 4 bases, J shed 4 bases, and the junction held 5 bases outside the gene matches. Assignments of participants to cohorts depended upon their own reported clinical history. Recovered participants had two consecutive negative NP/OP PCR tests, healthcare professional clearance, or symptom resolution. The source of this sequence is a woman aged 18-30 years who had recovered from COVID-19. The genes are TRBV13 and TRBJ2-1; 9 bases align to TRBD2. The sample consisted of PBMCs or T cells enriched from blood (not recorded which). CDR3 amino acids: CASSSPSGVYNEQFF. DNA of the CDR3: TGTGCCAGCAGCTCTCCTAGCGGGGTTTACAATGAGCAGTTCTTC. The complete variable domain, with remaining parts taken from reference TRBV13 and TRBJ2-1, reads AAGVIQSPRHLIKEKRETATLKCYPIPRHDTVYWYQQGPGQDPQFLISFYEKMQSDKGSIPDRFSAQQFSDYHSELNMSSLELGDSALYFCASSSPSGVYNEQFFGPGTRLTVL.